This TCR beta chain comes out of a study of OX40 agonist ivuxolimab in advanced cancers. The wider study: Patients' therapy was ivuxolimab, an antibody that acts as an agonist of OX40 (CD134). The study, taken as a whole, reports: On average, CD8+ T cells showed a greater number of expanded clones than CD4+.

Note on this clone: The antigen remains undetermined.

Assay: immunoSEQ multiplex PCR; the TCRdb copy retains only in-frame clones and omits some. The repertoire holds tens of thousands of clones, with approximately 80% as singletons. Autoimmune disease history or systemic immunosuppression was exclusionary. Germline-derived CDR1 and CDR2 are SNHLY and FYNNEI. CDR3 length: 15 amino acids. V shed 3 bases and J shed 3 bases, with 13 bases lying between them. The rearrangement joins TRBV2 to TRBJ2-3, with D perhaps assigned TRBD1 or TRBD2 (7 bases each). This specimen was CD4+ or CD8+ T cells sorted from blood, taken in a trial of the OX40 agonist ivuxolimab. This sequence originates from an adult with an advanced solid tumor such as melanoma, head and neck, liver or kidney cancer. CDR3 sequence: CASSESGGGTDTQYF. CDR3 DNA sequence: TGTGCCAGCAGTGAGTCAGGGGGAGGGACAGATACGCAGTATTTT.